This T cell receptor (beta chain) was sequenced during a study of T cell repertoires in cytomegalovirus infection. About the research overall: The authors relied on CMV epitopes, both recently identified HLA-C-restricted and well-studied HLA-B-restricted. Evidence of both CMV infection and a matching HLA type came from public TCR beta signatures.

Study-wide points: Individuals carrying CMV plus the relevant HLA were identified by cumulative frequency of public TCR beta families. Within the response measured ex vivo, HLA-C-restricted CMV-specific TCR beta clonotypes were dominant.

About this clonotype itself: Its antigen remains unknown.

From the reads, TCRdb called clonotypes with MiXCR, one entry per CDR3 protein. Among about 900,000 distinct CDR3 sequences listed, about 33% were seen once. The starting material was cultured CD8+ T cells from PBMCs, obtained from culture after CMV antigen stimulation. The TCR comes from a human donor in good health (CMV status not recorded). Some clones in this sample may be carry-over from other donors' samples.

CDR3 in amino acids: CSARDNYQGQSYEQYF. The CDR3 nucleotides read TGCAGTGCTAGAGATAATTATCAGGGACAGTCATACGAGCAGTACTTC. The chain uses TRBV20-1 and TRBJ2-7; 7 nucleotides match TRBD1. V dropped 0 bases and J dropped 4; count of bases not matched to a gene: 12. The CDR3 contains 16 residues. Germline CDR1 reads DFQATT; CDR2 reads SNEGSKA (reference sequence).